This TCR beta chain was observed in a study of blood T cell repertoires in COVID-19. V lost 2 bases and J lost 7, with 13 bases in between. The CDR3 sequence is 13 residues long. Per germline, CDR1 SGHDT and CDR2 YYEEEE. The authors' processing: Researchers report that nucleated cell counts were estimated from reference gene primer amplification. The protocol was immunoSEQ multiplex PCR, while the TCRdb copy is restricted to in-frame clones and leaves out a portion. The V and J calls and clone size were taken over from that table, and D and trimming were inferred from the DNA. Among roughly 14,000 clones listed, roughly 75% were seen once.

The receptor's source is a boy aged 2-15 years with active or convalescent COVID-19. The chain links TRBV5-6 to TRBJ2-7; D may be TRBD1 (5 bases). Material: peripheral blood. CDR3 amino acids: CASSFSVREEQYF. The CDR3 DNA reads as TGTGCCAGCAGCTTCTCAGTCAGGGAAGAGCAGTACTTC. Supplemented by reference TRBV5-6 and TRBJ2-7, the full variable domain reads DAGVTQSPTHLIKTRGQQVTLRCSPKSGHDTVSWYQQALGQGPQFIFQYYEEEERQRGNFPDRFSGHQFPNYSSELNVNALLLGDSALYLCASSFSVREEQYFGPGTRLTVT.